This TCR beta chain was sequenced in a study of blood T cells in healthy people across ages. Through a sample-barcoded 5' primer and a J-beta primer mix, a second PCR was run for about 6 to 11 cycles. TCRdb re-derived calls from the 5' RACE reads in MiXCR, one entry per CDR3 protein. The sample shows about 840,000 distinct CDR3 sequences, 25% to 35% of them seen only once. This clonotype has more than one count but fewer than ten. The V end lost 5 bases, the J end lost 3 bases, and 17 bases lay between the germline ends. Germline V gene data show CDR1 as MNHEY and CDR2 as SVGAGI. The CDR3 is 15 amino acids. The same sample was also studied in work on T cells of mothers and their children.

This sequence originates from a woman aged 35 to 49 in good health. Sequencing was carried out using blood. The rearrangement uses TRBV6-5 and TRBJ2-7; tentatively, D is TRBD2 (5 bases). The CDR3 loop reads CASSPVVDGLYEQYF. CDR3 nucleotides: TGTGCCAGCAGTCCCGTAGTGGACGGACTCTACGAGCAGTACTTC.